This T cell receptor (beta chain) is from a study of CD8 T cells in ankylosing spondylitis. V lost 5 bases to trimming and J lost 2 bases; unmatched junction nucleotides: 12. CDR3 size: 19 residues. Looked up from germline, CDR1 is SNHLY and CDR2 is FYNNEI. This clonotype was observed at least ten times. TCRdb recomputed calls from the 5' RACE reads with MiXCR, one row per CDR3 protein. Here the sample spans 240,000 or so distinct CDR3 sequences, over 8.5% being singletons. Sequenced: blood, either unsorted or a sorted T cell fraction (not recorded which). The chain joins TRBV2 to TRBJ2-3; 14 bases align to TRBD2. The sequence came from a male donor with ankylosing spondylitis or in good health (not recorded which). Here the CDR3 reads CASSSDLGLAGATTDTQYF. In nucleotides, the CDR3 is TGTGCCAGCAGTTCTGACCTGGGACTAGCGGGGGCTACCACAGATACGCAGTATTTT.